This T cell receptor beta chain was found in a study of shared clonotypes between healthy human individuals. Study outcomes and limitations: Sequencing depth was predicted to influence how clonotypes are shared among donors. The authors sampled blood alone, and tissue repertoires likely differ.

The authors ran the assay at deep level. Libraries were prepared by immunoSEQ multiplex PCR; TCRdb keeps only in-frame clonotypes and omits some of them. The repertoire holds some 2.1 million clones, with about 95% as singletons. Germline loops: CDR1 SGHTA, CDR2 FQGNSA. The germline V and J ends were trimmed by 1 base and 6 bases, with 10 bases remaining between them. CDR3 length: 13 residues. About this clone itself: Its antigen remains unknown.

Naive CD8 isolation took CD45RO-negative cells positively selected for CCR7 and excluded terminally differentiated effector memory CD45RA+ cells. The chain couples TRBV7-2 to TRBJ2-7; D possibly corresponds to TRBD1 (5 bases). What was sequenced was naive CD8+ T cells sorted from blood. This sequence originates from a man younger than 35 in good health. DNA of the CDR3: TGTGCCAGCAGCTTAGTGCCAGGGCGCGAGCAGTACTTC. Its translation: CASSLVPGREQYF.